This passage covers 18 T cell receptor beta chains from one sample sequenced in a study of identical twins. MiXCR, applied by TCRdb to the 5' RACE reads, yields one record per CDR3 protein. In the table there are 540,000 or so distinct CDR3 sequences, about 22% of which are singletons. This sample was shared with a second study, whose subject was yellow fever vaccine responses in identical twins.

Sequencing was performed on CD4+ T cells sorted from blood. Source of these receptors: a woman aged 18-35 years in good health.

The chain combines TRBV4-1 with TRBJ1-2; D perhaps matches TRBD1 (5 bases). Germline assignment: CDR1 MGHRA and CDR2 YSYEKL. V was pared by 1 base and J by 8 bases, with 14 bases between. The CDR3 spans 14 residues. The CDR3 loop is CASSQVNPGGGYTF. Here the CDR3 DNA reads TGCGCCAGCAGCCAAGTAAATCCGGGGGGAGGCTACACCTTC.

In its sample, this clonotype was seen a few times. The V gene is TRBV12-3 or TRBV12-4, the J gene TRBJ2-1; 7 nucleotides line up with TRBD1. This CDR3 contains 15 residues. V lost 5 bases, J lost 3 bases, and 7 bases stayed unmatched. The CDR3, as DNA: TGTGCCAGCAGTATCCGGGACAGAGGCTACAATGAGCAGTTCTTC. This translates into CASSIRDRGYNEQFF.

The V call is TRBV29-1, the J call TRBJ1-1; TRBD1 matches at 9 bases. Looked up from germline, CDR1 is SQVTM and CDR2 is ANQGSEA. V shed 4 bases and J 0 bases; nucleotides not matched to a gene: 12. The CDR3 runs 17 residues. As DNA, the CDR3 is TGCAGCGTTGGACCGACAGGGGGGATAATTATGAACACTGAAGCTTTCTTT. This encodes CSVGPTGGIIMNTEAFF.

This clonotype was observed a handful of times. J is TRBJ1-5 and V is TRBV29-1; the D is unclear. Germline assignment: CDR1 SQVTM and CDR2 ANQGSEA. The V end lost 4 bases, the J end lost 2 bases, and 9 bases lay between the germline ends. The CDR3 is made up of 13 amino acids. CDR3 region: CSVGWPGNQPQHF. The CDR3 DNA reads as TGCAGCGTTGGGTGGCCGGGCAATCAGCCCCAGCATTTT.

This clonotype has a single count. V is TRBV6-2 or TRBV6-3 and J is TRBJ2-7; D remains ambiguous. Trimming removed 2 bases from V and 6 bases from J, with 8 bases in between. The CDR3 length is 12 residues. The germline CDR1 and CDR2 sequences are MNHEY and SVGEGT. CDR3 region: CASSYRKGEQYV. CDR3 DNA sequence: TGTGCCAGCAGTTACCGGAAGGGCGAGCAGTACGTC.

The chain carries TRBV11-2 and TRBJ2-6; perhaps D is TRBD1 or TRBD2 (5 bases each). The V end was cut by 1 base, the J end by 0 bases, with 13 bases between. The germline V gene has CDR1 SGHAT and CDR2 FQNNGV. The length of the CDR3 is 18 residues. CDR3 loop: CASSLGGTPFSGANVLTF. CDR3 coding DNA: TGTGCCAGCAGCTTAGGTGGGACGCCGTTCTCTGGGGCCAACGTCCTGACTTTC.

This clonotype was counted only a few times. The chain is built from TRBV6-5 and TRBJ2-7; 11 positions match TRBD2. Per the germline V gene, CDR1 is MNHEY and CDR2 is SVGAGI. The CDR3 has 16 residues. Losses at the gene ends were 3 bases for V and 3 bases for J; bases not matched to a gene: 7. The CDR3 bases are TGTGCCAGCAGTTATGCACCTAGCGGGGGGCACTACGAGCAGTACGTC. Translation: CASSYAPSGGHYEQYV.

This clonotype has just a few counts. This sequence joins TRBV12-3 or TRBV12-4 and TRBJ2-2; 7 nucleotides align to TRBD2. CDR3 size: 12 residues. Germline trimming cut 6 bases from V and 8 bases from J; bases unmatched to any gene: 3. Written as DNA, the CDR3 is TGTGCCAGCAGCGGGGGGTTGGGGGAGCTGTTTTTT. Protein: CASSGGLGELFF.

The V gene is TRBV18, the J gene TRBJ2-5; possibly TRBD2 for D (6 bases). V was trimmed by 6 bases and J by 1 base, leaving 15 bases between them. The CDR3 spans 15 residues. CDR1 is KGHSH and CDR2 is LQKENI in the germline V gene. Here the CDR3 reads CASSTGGATQETQYF. CDR3 coding DNA: TGTGCCAGCTCTACCGGCGGGGCTACCCAAGAGACCCAGTACTTC.

This clonotype showed up just once. The V and J genes are TRBV12-3 or TRBV12-4 and TRBJ2-4; the D call may be TRBD1 or TRBD2 (6 bases each). Trimming removed 2 bases at V and 6 bases at J, with 14 bases between. This CDR3 has 15 residues. CDR3 in DNA: TGTGCCAGCAGTTTAAGAGGGGGGATTGGAAACATTCAGTACTTC. This gives the protein CASSLRGGIGNIQYF.

This clonotype was seen repeatedly, ten times or more. The CDR3 is CASSYADTQYF. In DNA, the CDR3 is TGTGCCAGCAGTTACGCAGATACGCAGTATTTT. This chain links TRBV6-6 with TRBJ2-3; D gene unclear. Germline CDR1 reads MNHNY; CDR2 reads SVGAGI (reference sequence). The CDR3 has 11 residues. V gave up 2 bases and J gave up 4 bases, with 1 base separating them.

The V call is TRBV4-1, the J call TRBJ2-2; tentatively, D is TRBD1 (5 bases). V was shortened by 3 bases and J by 0 bases, with 29 bases between the two germline ends. Germline assignment: CDR1 MGHRA and CDR2 YSYEKL. This CDR3 spans 22 amino acids. In DNA form, the CDR3 reads TGCGCCAGCAGCCAGATACAGGTTCCTGCGTCCTTCTCTTTCGCGAACACCGGGGAGCTGTTTTTT. Amino acid sequence: CASSQIQVPASFSFANTGELFF.

The chain employs TRBV7-7 and TRBJ2-1; TRBD2 aligns across 7 bases. Germline CDR1 reads SSHAT; CDR2 reads FNYEAQ (reference sequence). The V segment lost 4 bases and the J segment 3 bases; nucleotides outside the gene matches: 9. CDR3 size: 16 residues. This CDR3 reads CASSSPEREFYNEQFF. As DNA, the CDR3 is TGTGCCAGCAGCTCCCCTGAGCGGGAATTCTACAATGAGCAGTTCTTC. Looking up the rest from reference TRBV7-7 and TRBJ2-1 gives the full variable domain: GAGVSQSPRYKVTKRGQDVTLRCDPISSHATLYWYQQALGQGPEFLTYFNYEAQPDKSGLPSDRFSAERPEGSISTLTIQRTEQRDSAMYRCASSSPEREFYNEQFFGPGTRLTVL.

This clonotype was recorded a few times. The chain has TRBV7-2 and TRBJ2-7; possible D gene TRBD2, 6 bases. Germline V CDR1 and CDR2: SGHTA, FQGNSA. CDR3 length equals 13 residues. V shed 6 bases and J shed 1 base, with 10 bases lying between them. This CDR3 reads CASSSGGSYEQYV. CDR3 DNA sequence: TGTGCCAGCAGTTCAGGAGGGTCCTACGAGCAGTACGTC.

This clonotype was seen more than once but under ten times. The chain links TRBV11-3 to TRBJ2-1; 10 nucleotides agree with TRBD2. The trim removed 4 bases at V and 7 bases at J, leaving 7 bases unmatched. CDR3 length: 15 amino acids. Germline CDR1 reads SGHNT; CDR2 reads YENEEA. The DNA for the CDR3 is TGTGCCAGCAGCTCCGGACTAGCGGAGTGGAATGAGCAGTTCTTC. This translates into CASSSGLAEWNEQFF.

This clonotype turned up a few times. This chain joins TRBV28 and TRBJ2-7; 8 bases fit TRBD2. CDR3 length: 14 amino acids. Germline CDR1 MDHEN, CDR2 SYDVKM. J gave up 7 bases and V 2 bases, and 7 bases lay outside the gene matches. CDR3 in DNA: TGTGCCAGCAGTTTACCGGGACTAGAAGGGGAGCAGTACTTC. Amino acids: CASSLPGLEGEQYF.

This clonotype showed up just a few times. J is TRBJ2-1 and V is TRBV7-2, with 7 bases fitting TRBD2. Germline lookup yields CDR1 SGHTA and CDR2 FQGNSA. This CDR3 is built from 14 residues. The ends lost 5 bases at V and 8 bases at J; junction bases unmatched: 9. The CDR3 sequence is CASSLGPSGHEQFF. CDR3 DNA: TGTGCCAGCAGCCTAGGGCCTAGCGGACATGAGCAGTTCTTC. Complete variable domain (other parts from reference TRBV7-2 and TRBJ2-1): GAGVSQSPSNKVTEKGKDVELRCDPISGHTALYWYRQSLGQGLEFLIYFQGNSAPDKSGLPSDRFSAERTGGSVSTLTIQRTQQEDSAVYLCASSLGPSGHEQFFGPGTRLTVL.

Many counts were recorded for this clonotype. V and J are TRBV6-6 and TRBJ2-3; TRBD1 aligns across 9 bases. The CDR3 totals 13 residues. CDR1 is MNHNY and CDR2 is SVGAGI in the germline V gene (reference sequence). Losses at the gene ends were 7 bases for V and 8 bases for J; bases not matched to a gene: 7. The CDR3 here is CASTETGGPTQYF. The CDR3 DNA is TGTGCCAGCACCGAGACAGGGGGTCCTACGCAGTATTTT.